The 18 T cell receptor beta chains given below trace back to one sample, sequenced in a study of blood T cell repertoires in COVID-19. TCRdb keeps only in-frame clones here, not all; method: immunoSEQ multiplex PCR. The sample has about 200,000 clones; 82% are singletons. Sequencing used peripheral blood. The receptor set was obtained from a woman of 80 years or more with COVID-19, enrolled during active disease.

V usage is TRBV25-1 and J usage is TRBJ2-7; 11 bases map to TRBD1. Germline-derived CDR1 and CDR2 are MGHDK and SYGVNS. After removal of 3 bases from V and 3 bases from J, the junction contained 4 bases not matched to a gene. The CDR3 is made up of 15 amino acids. The CDR3 is CASSDRGTGGYEQYF. The CDR3, as DNA: TGTGCCAGCAGTGATCGTGGGACAGGGGGCTACGAGCAGTACTTC.

The rearrangement uses TRBV5-1 and TRBJ2-3; 11 bases match TRBD2. The CDR3 has 15 residues. Germline lookup yields CDR1 SGHRS and CDR2 YFSETQ. With V trimmed by 2 bases and J by 5 bases, 4 bases remained unmatched. This CDR3 is CASSFSGLAGDTQYF. The CDR3 coding sequence is TGCGCCAGCAGCTTTTCCGGACTAGCGGGAGATACGCAGTATTTT.

The genes are TRBV7-3 and TRBJ2-7, with 8 bases fitting TRBD1. The germline V gene has CDR1 SGHTA and CDR2 FQGTGA. The length of the CDR3 is 15 residues. With 3 bases clipped from V and 4 bases from J, the junction kept 8 bases outside the gene matches. CDR3 protein: CASSLKGTGLYEQYF. DNA of the CDR3: TGTGCCAGCAGCTTGAAAGGGACAGGACTATACGAGCAGTACTTC. Together with reference TRBV7-3 and TRBJ2-7, the CDR3 gives the full variable domain: GAGVSQTPSNKVTEKGKYVELRCDPISGHTALYWYRQSLGQGPEFLIYFQGTGAADDSGLPNDRFFAVRPEGSVSTLKIQRTERGDSAVYLCASSLKGTGLYEQYFGPGTRLTVT.

The CDR3 nucleotides are TGTGCCAGCAGCTCGTCATCAGTGACAGCGGGTGAGCAGTTCTTC. It is translated as CASSSSSVTAGEQFF. The rearrangement uses TRBV5-4 and TRBJ2-1, with a tentative D call TRBD2 (6 bases). Deletions cut 3 bases from V and 9 bases from J, with 19 bases between. This CDR3 spans 15 amino acids. Germline CDR1 reads SGHNT; CDR2 reads YYREEE (reference sequence). Looking up the rest from reference TRBV5-4 and TRBJ2-1 gives the full variable domain: ETGVTQSPTHLIKTRGQQVTLRCSSQSGHNTVSWYQQALGQGPQFIFQYYREEENGRGNFPPRFSGLQFPNYSSELNVNALELDDSALYLCASSSSSVTAGEQFFGPGTRLTVL.

The gene calls are TRBV21-1 and TRBJ2-1; TRBD2 is the table's D call and was not checked against the DNA. TRBV21-1 represents a pseudogene. This CDR3 has 16 residues. The chain's CDR3 is CASSKALTSPGDEQFF. The CDR3 DNA sequence: TGTGCCAGCAGCAAAGCGCTAACTAGCCCTGGGGATGAGCAGTTCTTC.

The rearrangement joins TRBV7-9 to TRBJ2-7, with a possible D match to TRBD2 (5 bases). The CDR3 has 14 amino acids. V shed 0 bases and J shed 7 bases, with 13 bases lying between them. The germline V gene has CDR1 SEHNR and CDR2 FQNEAQ (reference sequence). In nucleotides, the CDR3 is TGTGCCAGCAGCTTAGCGGGGAAGACGGGAGAGCAGTACTTC. This encodes CASSLAGKTGEQYF.

V and J are TRBV7-9 and TRBJ1-2, with TRBD1 identical over 9 bases. This CDR3 has 15 amino acids. V lost 5 bases and J lost 4; bases outside the gene matches: 8. CDR1 and CDR2 from the germline V gene are SEHNR and FQNEAQ (reference sequence). The CDR3: CASSPPGTGFYGYTF. CDR3 DNA: TGTGCCAGCAGCCCGCCCGGGACAGGGTTCTATGGCTACACCTTC.

The CDR3 region is CATSREESSSEQFF. The CDR3 region has the DNA TGTGCCACCAGCAGAGAGGAGTCTAGCAGTGAGCAGTTCTTC. This chain links TRBV15 with TRBJ2-1; TRBD2 might be the D (5 bases). Germline V gene sequence: CDR1 LNHNV, CDR2 YYDKDF (reference sequence). V was shortened by 0 bases and J by 9 bases, with 12 bases between the two germline ends. The CDR3 has 14 amino acids.

The V gene is TRBV28, the J gene TRBJ2-1, with TRBD2 matching 8 bases. V lost 5 bases, J lost 0 bases, and 6 bases stayed unmatched. Germline CDR1 is MDHEN and CDR2 is SYDVKM. This CDR3 contains 16 residues. The CDR3 sequence: CASSVASGPSYNEQFF. CDR3 DNA: TGTGCCAGCAGTGTCGCTAGCGGGCCCTCCTACAATGAGCAGTTCTTC.

The chain employs TRBV11-3 and TRBJ2-5; TRBD1 matches 8 bases. Germline values: CDR1 SGHNT, CDR2 YENEEA. V lost 5 bases to trimming and J lost 5 bases; unmatched junction nucleotides: 7. This CDR3 contains 14 residues. CDR3 loop: CASSPRTGRETQYF. As DNA, the CDR3 is TGTGCCAGCAGCCCGAGGACAGGGCGGGAGACCCAGTACTTC.

The chain carries TRBV28 and TRBJ2-5, with a tentative D call TRBD2 (6 bases). Deletions cut 8 bases from V and 2 bases from J, with 9 bases between. This CDR3 is 12 amino acids long. Germline V CDR1 and CDR2: MDHEN, SYDVKM. CDR3 nucleotides: TGTGCCAGCTTGGGGACTCAAGAGACCCAGTACTTC. It specifies CASLGTQETQYF.

This clone was seen more than once but under ten times. This rearrangement joins TRBV18 to TRBJ1-6, with 9 positions matching TRBD1. V lost 5 bases, J lost 4 bases, and 12 bases stayed unmatched. Per germline, CDR1 KGHSH and CDR2 LQKENI. The CDR3 is 18 residues long. The CDR3 spells CASSFGTGWGAYNSPLHF. CDR3 in DNA: TGTGCCAGCTCATTCGGGACAGGGTGGGGGGCTTATAATTCACCCCTCCACTTT.

This chain uses TRBV7-2 with TRBJ2-1; no firm D call. The germline gives CDR1 SGHTA, CDR2 FQGNSA. Trimming pared 5 bases from V and 5 bases from J, leaving 19 bases between. The CDR3 extends over 16 amino acids. The CDR3 DNA reads TGTGCCAGCAGCCCCCTCCCCCCCCAGCGCCACAATGAGCAGTTCTTC. Protein sequence: CASSPLPPQRHNEQFF.

The CDR3 nucleotides read TGTGCCAGTAGTATTGCGGGAGGGGGCGCAGATACGCAGTATTTT. Translated: CASSIAGGGADTQYF. The chain employs TRBV19 and TRBJ2-3; 9 bases align to TRBD2. The V gene end was trimmed by 3 bases and the J gene end by 4 bases; junction bases not matched to a gene: 5. Germline V gene sequence: CDR1 LNHDA, CDR2 SQIVND (reference sequence). The length of the CDR3 is 15 residues.

The chain is built from TRBV2 and TRBJ1-5; 11 bases agree with TRBD1. This CDR3 is built from 17 residues. CDR1 SNHLY and CDR2 FYNNEI come from the germline V gene. V lost 1 base and J lost 1; bases outside the gene matches: 3. This CDR3 reads CASSEGTGGRSNQPQHF. For the CDR3, the DNA is TGTGCCAGCAGTGAAGGGACAGGGGGCCGGAGCAATCAGCCCCAGCATTTT.

This clone has a single count. The J gene is TRBJ1-6, the V gene TRBV30; a weak D match, TRBD1 (5 bases). V was clipped by 4 bases and J by 9 bases, with 13 bases between them. Germline V gene sequence: CDR1 GTSNPN, CDR2 SVGIG (reference sequence). This CDR3 comprises 13 residues. This CDR3 reads CAWTSNQGSPLHF. In DNA, the CDR3 is TGTGCCTGGACCTCTAATCAGGGTTCACCCCTCCACTTT.

This clone occurred a few times. V gene TRBV4-1 combines with J gene TRBJ1-2; D is unresolved. The CDR3 covers 14 residues. CDR1 is MGHRA and CDR2 is YSYEKL in the germline V gene. Trimming left V 0 bases short and J 2 bases short, with 7 bases between. This CDR3 reads CASSQEEVNYGYTF. The CDR3 DNA is TGCGCCAGCAGCCAAGAGGAGGTCAACTATGGCTACACCTTC.

The genes are TRBV5-1 and TRBJ1-1; TRBD1 agrees at 8 bases. The CDR3 loop spans 14 amino acids. Germline values: CDR1 SGHRS, CDR2 YFSETQ. V lost 2 bases to trimming and J lost 6 bases; unmatched junction nucleotides: 6. The DNA for the CDR3 is TGCGCCAGCAGCTTCTCAGGGGGCAGGTCTGAAGCTTTCTTT. Its protein is CASSFSGGRSEAFF. The full variable domain, its missing parts supplied by reference TRBV5-1 and TRBJ1-1, is KAGVTQTPRYLIKTRGQQVTLSCSPISGHRSVSWYQQTPGQGLQFLFEYFSETQRNKGNFPGRFSGRQFSNSRSEMNVSTLELGDSALYLCASSFSGGRSEAFFGQGTRLTVV.